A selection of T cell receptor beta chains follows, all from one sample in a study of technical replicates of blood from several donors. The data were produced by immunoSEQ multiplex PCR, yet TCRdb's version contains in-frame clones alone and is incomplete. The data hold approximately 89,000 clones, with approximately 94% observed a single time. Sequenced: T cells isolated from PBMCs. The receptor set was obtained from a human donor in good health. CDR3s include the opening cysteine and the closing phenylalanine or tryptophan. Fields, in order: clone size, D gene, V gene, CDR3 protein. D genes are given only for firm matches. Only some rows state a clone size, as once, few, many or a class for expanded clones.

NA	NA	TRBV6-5	CASRSGLETQYF
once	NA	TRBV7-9	CASSLGEAYGYTF
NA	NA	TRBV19	CASSISYSNQPQHF
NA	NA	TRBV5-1	CASRESSGAGTF
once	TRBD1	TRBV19	CASTTGQGPYEQYF
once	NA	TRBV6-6	CASSYPGSSYNEQFF
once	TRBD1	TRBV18	CASSDGTGSETQYF
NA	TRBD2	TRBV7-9	CASSFSGSSPGELFF
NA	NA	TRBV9	CASSVVSGSPEAFF
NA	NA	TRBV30	CAGSLGGPGNTIYF
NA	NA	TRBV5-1	CASSVDRNQPQHF
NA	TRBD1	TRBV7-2	CASSPGQVLNYGYTF
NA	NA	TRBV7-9	CASRIGDTEAFF
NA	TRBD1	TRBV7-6	CASSSGQVTVEAFF
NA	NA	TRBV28	CASSVGGVYEQYF
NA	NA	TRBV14	CASSADYRNEQFF
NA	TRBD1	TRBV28	CASTPPGQGSYEQYF
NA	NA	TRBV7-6	CASSPAGGLANYGYTF
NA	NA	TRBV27	CASSLQVATNEQFF
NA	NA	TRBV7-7	CASSLGSTSQNEQFF
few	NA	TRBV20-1	CSGGGQETQYF
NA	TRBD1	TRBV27	CASSYRGQGNAEAFF
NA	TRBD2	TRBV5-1	CASSVSGRGRNEQFF
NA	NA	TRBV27	CASSLIGGNTEAFF
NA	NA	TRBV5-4	CASSLLGLTGKGGYEQYF
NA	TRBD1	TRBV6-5	CATSGTGDEKLFF
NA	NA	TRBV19	CASSQATYGYTF
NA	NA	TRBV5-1	CASAEGVNYGYTF
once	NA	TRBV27	CASSLFSDSPNQPQHF
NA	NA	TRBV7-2	CASTSGGGTSSYNEQFF
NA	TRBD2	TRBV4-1	CASSQVQFSGGGGELFF
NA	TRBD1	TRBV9	CASSVTGVGSGANVLTF
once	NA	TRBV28	CASSHREPFF
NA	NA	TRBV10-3	CAISDNPTGNTIYF
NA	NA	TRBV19	CASSNGLIETQYF
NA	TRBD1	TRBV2	CASSVRGQGYAGSHTGELFF
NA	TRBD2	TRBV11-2	CASSLGTSGHTDTQYF
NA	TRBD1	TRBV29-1	CSVASGTANTEAFF
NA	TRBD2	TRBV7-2	CASSIWTSGSNEQFF
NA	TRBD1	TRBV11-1	CASSVGQAQFF
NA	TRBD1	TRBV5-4	CASSRQGNTEAFF
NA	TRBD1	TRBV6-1	CASRGDRENYGYTF
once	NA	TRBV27	CASSPENDVRQNEQYF